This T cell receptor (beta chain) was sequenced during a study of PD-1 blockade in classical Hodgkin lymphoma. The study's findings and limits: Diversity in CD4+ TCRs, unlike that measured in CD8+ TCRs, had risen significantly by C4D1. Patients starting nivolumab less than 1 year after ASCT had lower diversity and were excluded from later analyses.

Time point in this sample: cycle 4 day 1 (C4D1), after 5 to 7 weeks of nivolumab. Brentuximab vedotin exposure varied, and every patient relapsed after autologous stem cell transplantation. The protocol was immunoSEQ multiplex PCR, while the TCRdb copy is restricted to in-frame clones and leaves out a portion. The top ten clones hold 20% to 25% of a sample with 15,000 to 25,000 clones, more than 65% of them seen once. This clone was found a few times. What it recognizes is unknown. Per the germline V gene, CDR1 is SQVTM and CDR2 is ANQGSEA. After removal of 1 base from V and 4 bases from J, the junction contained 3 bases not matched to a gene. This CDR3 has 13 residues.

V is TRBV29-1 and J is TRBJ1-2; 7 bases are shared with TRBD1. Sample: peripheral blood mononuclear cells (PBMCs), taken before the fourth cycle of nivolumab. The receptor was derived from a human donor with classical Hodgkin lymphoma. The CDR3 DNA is TGCAGCGTTGAAGGTCAGGGGGTCTATGGCTACACCTTC. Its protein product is CSVEGQGVYGYTF.